This record covers a single T cell receptor (beta chain). No antigen is known for it. TCRdb ran MiXCR on the 5' RACE reads and lists one entry per CDR3 protein. Altogether some 500,000 distinct CDR3 sequences are present, 9% to 10% being singletons, with the ten largest covering approximately 3.2%. The data are from a study of identical twins. General study points: Findings depended on cross-sectional statistics rather than tracking the same donors. Fewer insertions were carried by abundant cord blood beta clonotypes, but none was seen in memory repertoires. Excess twin sharing in beta out-of-frame sequences was weaker.

These same records also appear under a second study, on yellow fever vaccine responses in identical twins. That report adds: Reported findings indicate that twins' vaccine T cell responses seemed partially convergent, partially personalized.

This receptor was taken from a young woman in good health. Material for sequencing was PBMCs.

The CDR3 loop is CASSQTRTGRNEQYF. In nucleotides, the CDR3 is TGTGCCAGTAGTCAAACACGGACAGGAAGGAACGAGCAGTACTTC. This rearrangement joins TRBV19 to TRBJ2-7; TRBD1 matches 7 bases. J gave up 5 bases and V 5 bases, and 12 bases lay outside the gene matches. Germline V gene lookup returns CDR1 LNHDA and CDR2 SQIVND (reference sequence). This CDR3 has 15 residues.